The rows below give T cell receptor beta chains drawn from one sample of a study of shared clonotypes between healthy human individuals. Produced via immunoSEQ multiplex PCR; TCRdb's table is partial and in-frame only. Of 2 million to 3 million clones in the sample, roughly 92% were seen once. The sequencing input was naive CD4+ T cells sorted from blood. The receptors originated from a man younger than 35 in good health. The conserved cysteine and the conserved F or W are not part of the CDR3 here.

j_call v_call cdr3_aa
TRBJ1-3 TRBV5-1 ASSEISGTGGGNTIY
TRBJ2-1 TRBV30 AWSVRDEQF
TRBJ1-4 TRBV6-1 ASSGGTNEKLF
TRBJ1-6 TRBV13 ASLSTAGHSPLH
TRBJ2-3 TRBV30 AWSGLAGVTDTQY
TRBJ1-1 TRBV5-5 ASSQGGTGWTEAF
TRBJ2-2 TRBV5-6 ASSQAGELF
TRBJ1-4 TRBV18 ASSDSVNEKLF
TRBJ2-5 TRBV5-1 ASKALDGETQY
TRBJ1-1 TRBV28 ASSLPGQGWKWGNTEAF
TRBJ1-1 TRBV30 AWTIKGVGRVTEAF
TRBJ1-2 TRBV6-6 ASSAKGGGYT
TRBJ1-1 TRBV12-5 ASGTLPWANTEAF
TRBJ1-1 TRBV2 ASSEERGGGEDTEAF
TRBJ2-1 TRBV6-1 ASSVRVGGLDEQF
TRBJ1-1 TRBV9 ASSVDLLNTEAF
TRBJ1-2 TRBV7-9 ASSLALTDPSYGYT
TRBJ2-5 TRBV27 ASSFNRETQY
TRBJ2-5 TRBV7-6 ASSFTGTSGMGETQY
TRBJ1-1 TRBV7-9 ASSLPGTVRTEAF
TRBJ2-7 TRBV7-9 ASSARPGQGWGSYEQY
TRBJ1-2 TRBV5-5 ASSRDSANYGYT
TRBJ1-6 TRBV6-5 ASSRGQHNSPLH
TRBJ1-1 TRBV27 ASRWGGNTEAF
TRBJ2-7 TRBV23-1 ASSHGQGSYEQY